A single sample is the source of the 26 T cell receptor beta chains below, sequenced in a study of CD8 T cells in Susac syndrome. Random hexamers were used to reverse transcribe 0.5 to 1 ug of RNA. In TCRdb, the immunoSEQ multiplex PCR reads were re-called with MiXCR into one record per CDR3 protein. In the table there are approximately 190,000 distinct CDR3 sequences, 90% to 96% of which are singletons. Sequences were obtained from CD4+ T cells from PBMCs. The receptors were sampled from a human donor with Susac syndrome.

This chain uses TRBV11-2 with TRBJ2-7; TRBD1 matches 8 bases. The trim removed 5 bases at V and 3 bases at J, leaving 18 bases unmatched. The CDR3 totals 18 residues. Germline V gene sequence: CDR1 SGHAT, CDR2 FQNNGV. CDR3 sequence reads: CASSLRQGRTFVGYEQYF. The CDR3 DNA reads as TGTGCCAGCAGCCTGAGACAGGGGCGTACTTTCGTGGGCTACGAGCAGTACTTC.

The V gene is TRBV7-8, the J gene TRBJ2-1; 12 positions match TRBD2. The V segment lost 5 bases and the J segment 5 bases; nucleotides outside the gene matches: 7. The CDR3 has 16 amino acids. Germline V gives CDR1 SGHVS, CDR2 FQNEAQ. The DNA of the CDR3 is TGTGCCAGCAGCCCACAACTAGCGGGGGGTCACAATGAGCAGTTCTTC. Translated, it gives CASSPQLAGGHNEQFF.

This chain links TRBV7-2 with TRBJ1-1; D not certain. Between the trimmed V and J ends, which lost 3 bases and 9 bases, there was a span of 5 bases. Germline assignment: CDR1 SGHTA and CDR2 FQGNSA. The CDR3 consists of 10 residues. Here the CDR3 reads CASSFQQAFF. Written as DNA, the CDR3 is TGTGCCAGCAGCTTTCAGCAAGCTTTCTTT.

V gene TRBV5-1 combines with J gene TRBJ1-3, with D perhaps TRBD1 (6 bases). The V and J ends lost 4 bases and 7 bases respectively, with 12 bases between them. From germline, CDR1 is SGHRS and CDR2 YFSETQ. The length of the CDR3 is 13 residues. CDR3 bases: TGCGCCAGCAGCGCGACCCAGGGGAACACCATATATTTT. This codes for CASSATQGNTIYF.

The V gene is TRBV10-3, the J gene TRBJ2-2, with unresolved D. Germline V gives CDR1 ENHRY, CDR2 SYGVKD. CDR3 length: 11 amino acids. V shed 4 bases and J shed 7 bases, with 4 bases lying between them. CDR3 nucleotides: TGTGCCATCAGTGTCGGCGGGGAGCTGTTTTTT. As protein: CAISVGGELFF.

The chain is built from TRBV10-3 and TRBJ2-5, with D possibly TRBD2 on 6 matching bases. The V end lost 3 bases, the J end lost 2 bases, and 10 bases lay between the germline ends. CDR1 is ENHRY and CDR2 is SYGVKD in the germline V gene. CDR3 size: 14 residues. For the CDR3, the DNA is TGTGCCATCAGTGACGCCGCGGGGCAAGAGACCCAGTACTTC. Protein: CAISDAAGQETQYF.

The chain carries TRBV11-3 and TRBJ2-3, with 10 bases aligning to TRBD1. Germline trimming cut 5 bases from V and 5 bases from J; bases unmatched to any gene: 4. The CDR3 sequence is 14 residues long. Germline loops: CDR1 SGHNT, CDR2 YENEEA. The CDR3 sequence is CASSGTGEGDTQYF. Here the CDR3 DNA reads TGTGCCAGCAGCGGGACAGGGGAGGGAGATACGCAGTATTTT. The full variable domain, rest sourced from reference TRBV11-3 and TRBJ2-3, is EAGVVQSPRYKIIEKKQPVAFWCNPISGHNTLYWYLQNLGQGPELLIRYENEEAVDDSQLPKDRFSAERLKGVDSTLKIQPAELGDSAVYLCASSGTGEGDTQYFGPGTRLTVL.

The V and J genes are TRBV6-6 and TRBJ2-5; possibly TRBD1 for D (5 bases). The CDR3 loop spans 12 amino acids. The V gene lost 8 bases and the J gene lost 1 base, with 8 bases spanning the gap. CDR1 and CDR2 from the germline V gene are MNHNY and SVGAGI (reference sequence). The CDR3 protein is CASRRGQETQYF. The DNA for the CDR3 is TGTGCCAGCCGTAGGGGCCAAGAGACCCAGTACTTC.

The chain employs TRBV6-5 and TRBJ2-1; 8 bases are shared with TRBD2. The CDR3 loop spans 18 amino acids. Germline CDR1 is MNHEY and CDR2 is SVGAGI. With V trimmed by 2 bases and J by 3 bases, 12 bases remained unmatched. Here the CDR3 DNA reads TGTGCCAGCAGTTACACCCAACCCCAGCGGGGGCTCTACAATGAGCAGTTCTTC. Its translation: CASSYTQPQRGLYNEQFF.

The chain uses TRBV25-1 and TRBJ2-5, with D uncertain. V shed 7 bases and J shed 4 bases, with 16 bases lying between them. The length of the CDR3 is 14 residues. CDR1 and CDR2 from the germline V gene are MGHDK and SYGVNS. This CDR3 is CASMGWGNRETQYF. The CDR3 DNA reads TGTGCCAGCATGGGGTGGGGAAATCGAGAGACCCAGTACTTC. Full variable domain (rest looked up from reference TRBV25-1 and TRBJ2-5): EADIYQTPRYLVIGTGKKITLECSQTMGHDKMYWYQQDPGMELHLIHYSYGVNSTEKGDLSSESTVSRIRTEHFPLTLESARPSHTSQYLCASMGWGNRETQYFGPGTRLLVL.

CDR3 sequence (DNA): TGCAGCATACTCGAAAACTATGGCTACACCTTC. Amino acids: CSILENYGYTF. The rearrangement joins TRBV29-1 to TRBJ1-2; D is unresolved. The V end lost 8 bases, the J end lost 2 bases, and 9 bases lay between the germline ends. The CDR3 runs 11 residues. Germline V gene data show CDR1 as SQVTM and CDR2 as ANQGSEA.

The gene calls are TRBV7-3 and TRBJ2-6; perhaps D is TRBD1 or TRBD2 (6 bases each). The germline V gene encodes CDR1 SGHTA and CDR2 FQGTGA. Trimming took off 2 bases at V and 3 bases at J, with 17 bases between the two ends. CDR3 size: 18 residues. The CDR3 coding sequence is TGTGCCAGCAGCTTATCTTCGGGGGCGGGTAGTGGGGCCAACGTCCTGACTTTC. It specifies CASSLSSGAGSGANVLTF.

V is TRBV5-1 and J is TRBJ1-5; perhaps TRBD1 as D (5 bases). The ends were cut back, 4 bases at V and 1 base at J, with 9 bases in the middle. Germline V gives CDR1 SGHRS, CDR2 YFSETQ. CDR3 length: 14 residues. This CDR3 is CASSVGDSNQPQHF. CDR3 sequence (DNA): TGCGCCAGCAGCGTTGGGGACAGCAATCAGCCCCAGCATTTT.

This chain joins TRBV14 and TRBJ2-1; 11 nucleotides agree with TRBD2. Germline CDR1 SGHDN, CDR2 FVKESK. The CDR3 loop spans 17 amino acids. With 4 bases clipped from V and 3 bases from J, the junction kept 8 bases outside the gene matches. The CDR3 coding sequence is TGTGCCAGCAGCCCGTGGGGACTAGCGGTAAACTACAATGAGCAGTTCTTC. Translation: CASSPWGLAVNYNEQFF.

V and J are TRBV5-6 and TRBJ2-5; D is ambiguous. The CDR3 totals 16 residues. V lost 1 base to trimming and J lost 4 bases, with 17 bases between them. CDR1 is SGHDT, CDR2 YYEEEE, per germline. DNA for the CDR3: TGTGCCAGCAGCTTGACAGAAAACGTGGGATTAGAGACCCAGTACTTC. Amino acids: CASSLTENVGLETQYF.

The V gene is TRBV30, the J gene TRBJ1-4; tentative D call: TRBD1 (6 bases). Germline V gene data show CDR1 as GTSNPN and CDR2 as SVGIG (reference sequence). Trimming stripped 8 bases from V and 6 bases from J, with 13 bases between. The CDR3 has 12 residues. Written as DNA, the CDR3 is TGTGCCGGTACAGGGATCGATGAAAAACTGTTTTTT. This encodes CAGTGIDEKLFF.

The gene calls are TRBV28 and TRBJ2-2, with unresolved D. CDR3 length equals 18 residues. Trimming pared 5 bases from V and 0 bases from J, leaving 19 bases between. The germline V gene encodes CDR1 MDHEN and CDR2 SYDVKM. CDR3 sequence (DNA): TGTGCCAGCAGTCCACCACCGGTCGGGCCCGCGAACACCGGGGAGCTGTTTTTT. It specifies CASSPPPVGPANTGELFF.

V gene TRBV18 combines with J gene TRBJ2-1, with TRBD2 matching over 7 bases. Germline assignment: CDR1 KGHSH and CDR2 LQKENI. This CDR3 contains 13 residues. Trimming removed 8 bases from V and 6 bases from J; junction bases left unmatched: 7. The CDR3 DNA is TGTGCCAGCAGCGACCCGGGGGGCAATGAGCAGTTCTTC. It specifies CASSDPGGNEQFF.

This chain uses TRBV5-4 with TRBJ2-7, with 8 bases aligning to TRBD2. From germline, CDR1 is SGHNT and CDR2 YYREEE (reference sequence). J was trimmed by 4 bases and V by 3 bases; bases with no gene match: 6. This CDR3 comprises 14 residues. CDR3 protein: CASSSRGGRYEQYF. For the CDR3, the DNA is TGTGCCAGCAGCTCCCGGGGGGGCCGGTACGAGCAGTACTTC.

This chain joins TRBV5-4 and TRBJ1-6; the D is unclear. Germline V lookup: CDR1 SGHNT, CDR2 YYREEE (reference sequence). V was trimmed by 2 bases and J by 10 bases, leaving 13 bases between them. CDR3 length equals 14 residues. CDR3 DNA: TGTGCCAGCAGCTTTGGTCTGGGAAAATCACCCCTCCACTTT. It translates to CASSFGLGKSPLHF. The full variable domain, with the rest looked up from reference TRBV5-4 and TRBJ1-6, is ETGVTQSPTHLIKTRGQQVTLRCSSQSGHNTVSWYQQALGQGPQFIFQYYREEENGRGNFPPRFSGLQFPNYSSELNVNALELDDSALYLCASSFGLGKSPLHFGNGTRLTVT.

This clonotype is a singleton in its sample. This rearrangement joins TRBV19 to TRBJ1-1, with D possibly being TRBD1 (6 bases). Trimming shortened V by 7 bases and J by 6 bases, and 15 bases separated the two germline ends. This CDR3 is 13 amino acids long. Germline values: CDR1 LNHDA, CDR2 SQIVND (reference sequence). CDR3 sequence: CASMRTGGPEAFF. In DNA, the CDR3 is TGTGCCAGTATGAGGACGGGGGGCCCTGAAGCTTTCTTT. Together with reference TRBV19 and TRBJ1-1, the CDR3 gives the full variable domain: DGGITQSPKYLFRKEGQNVTLSCEQNLNHDAMYWYRQDPGQGLRLIYYSQIVNDFQKGDIAEGYSVSREKKESFPLTVTSAQKNPTAFYLCASMRTGGPEAFFGQGTRLTVV.

The chain has TRBV12-3 or TRBV12-4 and TRBJ2-3, with 7 bases aligning to TRBD2. The J segment lost 6 bases and the V segment lost 6 bases, leaving 18 bases of the junction unmatched. The CDR3 sequence is 17 residues long. CDR3 sequence: CASSLYRPVSGGDTQYF. CDR3 sequence (DNA): TGTGCCAGCAGCCTCTACCGCCCGGTTTCGGGAGGTGATACGCAGTATTTT.

Only one count was recorded for this clonotype. This sequence joins TRBV30 and TRBJ1-1, with a possible D match to TRBD1 (5 bases). With 3 bases removed from V and 0 bases from J, the gap between germline ends came to 20 bases. Germline CDR1 is GTSNPN and CDR2 is SVGIG (reference sequence). The CDR3 length is 17 residues. DNA for the CDR3: TGTGCCTGGAGAGGAGGCTGGGACCGAGGCATGAACACTGAAGCTTTCTTT. This codes for CAWRGGWDRGMNTEAFF.

The rearrangement links TRBV14 to TRBJ1-2, with D tentatively TRBD1 (5 bases). Trimming removed 4 bases at V and 7 bases at J, with 13 bases between. The CDR3 is made up of 13 amino acids. The germline V gene encodes CDR1 SGHDN and CDR2 FVKESK. CDR3 protein: CASSLLQGGGYTF. The CDR3, as DNA: TGTGCCAGCAGCCTTTTGCAGGGCGGTGGCTACACCTTC.

The genes are TRBV5-6 and TRBJ2-3; the D is unclear. Between the trimmed V and J ends, which lost 3 bases and 10 bases, there was a span of 12 bases. The germline gives CDR1 SGHDT, CDR2 YYEEEE. The CDR3 contains 12 residues. The DNA for the CDR3 is TGTGCCAGCAGCTCCTTTAGCTGGGCGCAGTATTTT. It codes for CASSSFSWAQYF.

The V call is TRBV6-5, the J call TRBJ2-7, with 8 bases identical to TRBD1. The V gene's germline CDR1 is MNHEY and CDR2 SVGAGI. Trimming cost V 6 bases and J 5 bases; bases outside gene matches: 9. The CDR3 totals 14 residues. The CDR3 protein is CASRTRGRADEQYF. Here the CDR3 DNA reads TGTGCCAGCAGGACCAGGGGGCGAGCAGACGAGCAGTACTTC.